A single sample is the source of the 5 T cell receptor beta chains below, sequenced in a study. One entry per CDR3 protein, called by TCRdb with MiXCR from the 5' RACE reads. Here the sample spans about 32,000 distinct CDR3 sequences, approximately 25% being singletons. The source material was memory CD4+ T cells sorted from blood. Subset specified: memory CD4+ T cells, CD4+CD45RO+CD25-. These receptors all come from a female donor with breast cancer.

V gene TRBV29-1 combines with J gene TRBJ2-3; a possible D gene is TRBD2 (6 bases). The CDR3 extends over 14 amino acids. Looked up from germline, CDR1 is SQVTM and CDR2 is ANQGSEA. V gave up 3 bases and J gave up 2 bases, with 12 bases separating them. Here the CDR3 DNA reads TGCAGCGTTGATTATGCGGGGCCCACAGATACGCAGTATTTT. It encodes CSVDYAGPTDTQYF.

This clonotype has ten or more counts. This CDR3 reads CASSRLVIRDTQYF. The CDR3 DNA reads TGTGCCAGCAGTCGACTAGTAATTCGAGATACGCAGTATTTT. The rearrangement links TRBV6-2 or TRBV6-3 to TRBJ2-3; D might be TRBD2 (6 bases). Germline CDR1 MNHEY, CDR2 SVGEGT. This CDR3 is built from 14 residues. The V and J ends lost 5 bases and 5 bases respectively, with 14 bases between them.

The chain recombines TRBV15 with TRBJ2-7, with 7 nucleotides matching TRBD1. V was pared by 1 base and J by 1 base, with 4 bases of the junction left unmatched. The CDR3 is 15 amino acids. Germline-derived CDR1 and CDR2 are LNHNV and YYDKDF (reference sequence). The CDR3 here is CATSRAAQGSYEQYF. CDR3 coding DNA: TGTGCCACCAGCAGAGCAGCACAGGGGTCCTACGAGCAGTACTTC. Drawing the rest from reference TRBV15 and TRBJ2-7, the complete variable domain is DAMVIQNPRYQVTQFGKPVTLSCSQTLNHNVMYWYQQKSSQAPKLLFHYYDKDFNNEADTPDNFQSRRPNTSFCFLDIRSPGLGDTAMYLCATSRAAQGSYEQYFGPGTRLTVT.

This clonotype was seen only once. This CDR3 fails to terminate in the conserved phenylalanine or tryptophan, so it likely reflects a read error. This sequence joins TRBV25-1 and TRBJ2-4; D remains ambiguous. This CDR3 has 13 residues. V lost 2 bases and J lost 6, with 8 bases in between. Germline V gene sequence: CDR1 MGHDK, CDR2 SYGVNS. The DNA for the CDR3 is TGTGCCAGCAGTGAAGGGGATCTAAACATTCAGTACCTC. Amino acids: CASSEGDLNIQYL.

This clonotype appeared many times. V gene TRBV6-2 or TRBV6-3 combines with J gene TRBJ2-1; either TRBD1 or TRBD2 may supply D (5 bases each). Between the trimmed V and J ends, which lost 4 bases and 7 bases, there was a span of 8 bases. This CDR3 region has 12 residues. In germline, CDR1 is MNHEY, CDR2 SVGEGT. CDR3 nucleotide sequence: TGTGCCAGCAGTTGGGGGTGGAATGAGCAGTTCTTC. Translating gives CASSWGWNEQFF.